The source of this T cell receptor beta chain is a study of T cells after yellow fever vaccination. The wider study: SMART-Seq v4 Ultra Low Input handled preparation of low-cell-number fractions. General study results and limits: Abundant clonotypes from the bulk population could get into FACS-sorted repertoires as contaminants. A small share of clonotypes appeared in both CD4 and CD8 compartments.

The V gene lost 4 bases and the J gene lost 1 base, with 11 bases spanning the gap. The CDR3 loop spans 15 amino acids. From germline, CDR1 is MNHEY and CDR2 SMNVEV (reference sequence). The sample holds a few counts of this clonotype. The antigen is undetermined. TCRdb independently ran MiXCR on the 5' RACE reads; one entry per CDR3 protein. Of over 250,000 distinct CDR3 sequences listed, about 4% were seen once; the top ten hold 20% to 25%. The V call is TRBV27, the J call TRBJ1-3, with a weak D call TRBD1 (6 bases). This TCR came from a man in his late teens or twenties who received the YFV17D yellow fever vaccine. The starting material was PBMCs, obtained 5 days after the yellow fever booster vaccination. The CDR3 region has the DNA TGTGCCAGCAGTTCTGCACAGGGATCTGGAAACACCATATATTTT. The encoded protein is CASSSAQGSGNTIYF.